The 31 T cell receptor beta chains below come from one sample, sequenced in a study of identical twins. Via MiXCR, TCRdb re-called the 5' RACE reads, giving one row per CDR3 protein. The sample lists hundreds of thousands of distinct CDR3 sequences; 18% were seen once. The same data also contributed to another study, on T cells expressing NK-cell markers.

Sequences were obtained from PBMCs. These receptor sequences come from a woman aged 18-29 years in good health.

This clonotype has only a few counts. The CDR3 is CASSLALLETQYF. Written as DNA, the CDR3 is TGTGCCAGCAGCTTAGCGCTGCTGGAGACCCAGTACTTC. The chain is built from TRBV7-9 and TRBJ2-5; D is uncertain. The CDR3 is 13 residues long. CDR1 SEHNR and CDR2 FQNEAQ come from the germline V gene (reference sequence). V lost 0 bases, J lost 5 bases, and 7 bases lay in between. Variable domain in full (rest from reference TRBV7-9 and TRBJ2-5): DTGVSQNPRHKITKRGQNVTFRCDPISEHNRLYWYRQTLGQGPEFLTYFQNEAQLEKSRLLSDRFSAERPKGSFSTLEIQRTEQGDSAMYLCASSLALLETQYFGPGTRLLVL.

This clonotype was seen a handful of times. The chain has TRBV4-3 and TRBJ1-1; D is uncertain. CDR1 is LGHNA and CDR2 is YSLEER in the germline V gene. Trimming cost V 0 bases and J 5 bases, with 10 bases left between them. The CDR3 is 14 residues long. The chain's CDR3 is CASSQDNRGTEAFF. The CDR3 coding sequence is TGCGCCAGCAGCCAAGATAATCGGGGAACTGAAGCTTTCTTT.

Many counts were recorded for this clonotype. V gene TRBV5-1 combines with J gene TRBJ2-1, with D perhaps matching TRBD2 (6 bases). V was clipped by 2 bases and J by 3 bases, with 12 bases between them. This CDR3 comprises 15 residues. Per the germline V gene, CDR1 is SGHRS and CDR2 is YFSETQ. The CDR3, as DNA: TGCGCCAGCAGCTTAGGCGGGACTGGCTACAATGAGCAGTTCTTC. It encodes CASSLGGTGYNEQFF.

This clonotype was seen a handful of times. The chain recombines TRBV20-1 with TRBJ2-7; tentatively, D is TRBD1 (5 bases). V shed 0 bases and J shed 1 base, with 13 bases lying between them. This CDR3 region has 15 residues. Germline V gives CDR1 DFQATT, CDR2 SNEGSKA (reference sequence). The CDR3 here is CSARDGAKRSYEQYF. CDR3 coding DNA: TGCAGTGCTAGAGATGGGGCAAAGCGATCCTACGAGCAGTACTTC.

V is TRBV20-1 and J is TRBJ1-4, with D possibly TRBD1 on 5 matching bases. V was clipped by 6 bases and J by 6 bases, with 14 bases between them. Germline CDR1 reads DFQATT; CDR2 reads SNEGSKA (reference sequence). The CDR3 consists of 13 residues. Here the CDR3 reads CSAPGTEYEKLFF. The CDR3 nucleotides are TGCAGTGCGCCAGGGACGGAATATGAAAAACTGTTTTTT.

The chain carries TRBV12-3 or TRBV12-4 and TRBJ2-5, with D perhaps assigned TRBD1 or TRBD2 (6 bases each). V was pared by 7 bases and J by 5 bases, with 14 bases between. The CDR3 has 13 amino acids. CDR3 nucleotides: TGTGCCAGCAACGACGGGGGCGGCGAGACCCAGTACTTC. This encodes CASNDGGGETQYF.

This clonotype has a handful of counts. The chain carries TRBV6-2 or TRBV6-3 and TRBJ2-7; D might be TRBD1 or TRBD2, each matching 5 bases. There are 15 residues in the CDR3. Trimming removed 2 bases from V and 6 bases from J, with 17 bases in between. The germline V gene has CDR1 MNHEY and CDR2 SVGEGT. CDR3 in DNA: TGTGCCAGCAGTTACGATGGACCGGGACGGAGCGAGCAGTACTTC. Its protein product is CASSYDGPGRSEQYF.

This rearrangement joins TRBV20-1 to TRBJ1-2; D remains ambiguous. CDR1 and CDR2 from the germline V gene are DFQATT and SNEGSKA (reference sequence). Trimming removed 1 base from V and 6 bases from J, with 9 bases in between. This CDR3 contains 12 residues. The CDR3 is CSARGLTDGYTF. The CDR3 region has the DNA TGCAGTGCTAGAGGGCTGACGGATGGCTACACCTTC.

This clonotype occurred a few times. Here the CDR3 DNA reads TGTGCCAGTCACAGAACCTCGGCCTACAATGAGCAGTTCTTC. This codes for CASHRTSAYNEQFF. The chain carries TRBV25-1 and TRBJ2-1; unclear D gene. Per germline, CDR1 MGHDK and CDR2 SYGVNS. Trimming removed 9 bases from V and 2 bases from J, with 14 bases in between. The CDR3 spans 14 residues.

The chain couples TRBV12-3 or TRBV12-4 to TRBJ1-1; 8 nucleotides agree with TRBD1. The CDR3 spans 13 residues. The junction had 4 bases not matched to a gene; V was cut back by 7 bases and J by 3 bases. This CDR3 reads CASTLQGDTEAFF. CDR3 bases: TGTGCCAGCACCCTACAGGGGGACACTGAAGCTTTCTTT.

This clonotype was observed a single time. The chain joins TRBV9 to TRBJ1-2; weak D call: TRBD1 (5 bases). Trimming removed 2 bases from V and 4 bases from J, with 9 bases in between. The CDR3 extends over 13 amino acids. Germline lookup yields CDR1 SGDLS and CDR2 YYNGEE. In DNA, the CDR3 is TGTGCCAGCAGCGTTGGGGCAGGCTATGGCTACACCTTC. This codes for CASSVGAGYGYTF.

The rearrangement links TRBV6-2 or TRBV6-3 to TRBJ2-1, with D tentatively TRBD2 (5 bases). Germline CDR1 is MNHEY and CDR2 is SVGEGT. Trimming cost V 6 bases and J 0 bases, with 15 bases left between them. The CDR3 extends over 16 amino acids. The CDR3 nucleotides read TGTGCCAGCAGAAAGGGAGCGGTTGGCTCCTACAATGAGCAGTTCTTC. It specifies CASRKGAVGSYNEQFF.

The V gene is TRBV6-1, the J gene TRBJ2-7; the D call may be TRBD1 or TRBD2 (6 bases each). V lost 6 bases and J lost 1, with 16 bases in between. CDR3 length equals 15 residues. Germline CDR1 MNHNS, CDR2 SASEGT. CDR3 DNA: TGTGCCAGCAGCCCTGACAGGAGGGGGTCCTACGAGCAGTACTTC. As protein: CASSPDRRGSYEQYF.

The chain joins TRBV20-1 to TRBJ2-5; 13 bases align to TRBD2. Germline V gene lookup returns CDR1 DFQATT and CDR2 SNEGSKA (reference sequence). The CDR3 is 14 residues long. V shed 7 bases and J 2 bases; nucleotides not matched to a gene: 4. The DNA for the CDR3 is TGCAGTGTAGGGACTAGCGGGGTTCAAGAGACCCAGTACTTC. Residues: CSVGTSGVQETQYF.

V usage is TRBV14 and J usage is TRBJ2-5; D gene ambiguous. This CDR3 region has 14 residues. Trimming removed 1 base at V and 5 bases at J, with 11 bases between. Germline CDR1 SGHDN, CDR2 FVKESK. This CDR3 reads CASSQAHPSETQYF. DNA of the CDR3: TGTGCCAGCAGCCAAGCCCATCCTTCCGAGACCCAGTACTTC.

J is TRBJ2-1 and V is TRBV12-3 or TRBV12-4; D is undetermined. This CDR3 is built from 14 residues. The germline V and J ends were trimmed by 2 bases and 9 bases, with 14 bases remaining between them. DNA for the CDR3: TGTGCCAGCAGTTTACTAGGCGCTCTGGGTGAGCAGTTCTTC. This encodes CASSLLGALGEQFF.

The chain uses TRBV14 and TRBJ2-1; TRBD2 matches at 11 bases. The CDR3 is 15 amino acids. J was trimmed by 9 bases and V by 4 bases; bases with no gene match: 8. Looked up from germline, CDR1 is SGHDN and CDR2 is FVKESK. The CDR3 region has the DNA TGTGCCAGCAGCCCTAGACTAGCGGGGAGTTTTGAGCAGTTCTTC. This translates into CASSPRLAGSFEQFF.

The J gene is TRBJ2-5, the V gene TRBV5-1; perhaps D is TRBD1 or TRBD2 (5 bases each). CDR1 SGHRS and CDR2 YFSETQ come from the germline V gene. This CDR3 is built from 13 residues. V lost 5 bases to trimming and J lost 0 bases, with 8 bases between them. Written as DNA, the CDR3 is TGCGCCAGCAGTCGGGACGACCAAGAGACCCAGTACTTC. The encoded protein is CASSRDDQETQYF.

This chain joins TRBV7-2 and TRBJ2-3; 10 positions agree with TRBD2. Unmatched junction bases numbered 4, after V lost 4 bases and J lost 3 bases. CDR1 and CDR2 from the germline V gene are SGHTA and FQGNSA. CDR3 size: 15 residues. CDR3 sequence: CASSSSGSKTDTQYF. The CDR3 DNA sequence: TGTGCCAGCAGCTCTAGCGGGAGTAAGACAGATACGCAGTATTTT.

This clonotype was detected only a few times. The gene calls are TRBV5-1 and TRBJ2-7; no definite D call. The CDR3 is made up of 14 amino acids. The germline V gene has CDR1 SGHRS and CDR2 YFSETQ. V gave up 4 bases and J gave up 1 base, with 12 bases separating them. This CDR3 reads CASSTAKGSYEQYF. The CDR3 bases are TGCGCCAGCAGCACAGCGAAGGGTTCCTACGAGCAGTACTTC.

This clonotype was seen a handful of times. The chain carries TRBV29-1 and TRBJ1-5; 11 bases are shared with TRBD1. Trimming cost V 4 bases and J 4 bases; bases outside gene matches: 6. The length of the CDR3 is 15 residues. CDR1 and CDR2 (germline): SQVTM, ANQGSEA. The CDR3 region has the DNA TGCAGCGTTGCTATAGGGACAGGGGGGAATCAGCCCCAGCATTTT. It codes for CSVAIGTGGNQPQHF.

J is TRBJ2-7 and V is TRBV5-1, with unresolved D. The CDR3 consists of 15 residues. Trimming left V 0 bases short and J 3 bases short, with 13 bases between. Germline V CDR1 and CDR2: SGHRS, YFSETQ. CDR3 region: CASSLVVAGNYEQYF. CDR3 coding DNA: TGCGCCAGCAGCTTGGTAGTCGCAGGAAACTACGAGCAGTACTTC.

V gene TRBV20-1 combines with J gene TRBJ2-1; 12 bases are a match to TRBD2. Germline V gene lookup returns CDR1 DFQATT and CDR2 SNEGSKA (reference sequence). V gave up 6 bases and J gave up 10 bases; unmatched junction bases: 13. This CDR3 comprises 15 residues. The CDR3, as DNA: TGCAGTGCCGGACCTAGCGGGAGGGCCGCGGGGGAGCAGTTCTTC. Translated: CSAGPSGRAAGEQFF.

This sequence joins TRBV4-3 and TRBJ2-6, with D possibly matching TRBD2 (5 bases). The germline gives CDR1 LGHNA, CDR2 YSLEER. The CDR3 covers 17 residues. V lost 1 base and J 2 bases, leaving 12 bases between the germline ends. The CDR3 DNA reads TGCGCCAGCAGCCAAGCTAGCCGGGATGCTGGGGCCAACGTCCTGACTTTC. Translation gives CASSQASRDAGANVLTF.

This chain joins TRBV5-1 and TRBJ2-7; TRBD2 might be the D (5 bases). V was cut by 5 bases and J by 2 bases, with 17 bases left in between. Per the germline V gene, CDR1 is SGHRS and CDR2 is YFSETQ. There are 15 residues in the CDR3. CDR3 sequence reads: CASRKSREPPYEQYF. CDR3 nucleotides: TGCGCCAGCAGGAAGAGTAGGGAGCCCCCCTACGAGCAGTACTTC.

This clonotype was observed a handful of times. The CDR3 DNA reads as TGTGCCAGCAGCTTAGGTAGCGGGGTAATGAATGAGCAGTTCTTC. Amino acids: CASSLGSGVMNEQFF. V usage is TRBV7-6 and J usage is TRBJ2-1; 8 bases are shared with TRBD2. The V and J ends lost 1 base and 7 bases, in that order; junction bases with no gene match: 6. The length of the CDR3 is 15 residues. The germline CDR1 and CDR2 sequences are SGHVS and FNYEAQ. Looking up the rest from reference TRBV7-6 and TRBJ2-1 gives the full variable domain: GAGVSQSPRYKVTKRGQDVALRCDPISGHVSLYWYRQALGQGPEFLTYFNYEAQQDKSGLPNDRFSAERPEGSISTLTIQRTEQRDSAMYRCASSLGSGVMNEQFFGPGTRLTVL.

This clonotype came up a few times. This rearrangement joins TRBV2 to TRBJ2-5; 7 bases are shared with TRBD1. Looked up from germline, CDR1 is SNHLY and CDR2 is FYNNEI. CDR3 length: 14 residues. V was clipped by 4 bases and J by 5 bases; unmatched bases: 7. The chain's CDR3 is CASSGQGIGETQYF. CDR3 sequence (DNA): TGTGCCAGCAGTGGACAGGGCATTGGGGAGACCCAGTACTTC.

This clonotype was recorded many times. The chain couples TRBV7-3 to TRBJ2-3; D not resolved. Per the germline V gene, CDR1 is SGHTA and CDR2 is FQGTGA. The CDR3 covers 13 residues. Trimming stripped 8 bases from V and 4 bases from J, with 13 bases between. Written as DNA, the CDR3 is TGTGCCAGCGGTGGCTATGGGGCAGATACGCAGTATTTT. Its translation is CASGGYGADTQYF.

The chain employs TRBV30 and TRBJ2-2; a weak D match, TRBD2 (5 bases). Deletions cut 3 bases from V and 3 bases from J, with 14 bases between. The CDR3 length is 15 residues. Germline CDR1 reads GTSNPN; CDR2 reads SVGIG (reference sequence). Written as DNA, the CDR3 is TGTGCCTGGAGCAATGTCGGACTCCACACCGGGGAGCTGTTTTTT. It encodes CAWSNVGLHTGELFF. The whole variable domain, remainder taken from reference TRBV30 and TRBJ2-2, is SQTIHQWPATLVQPVGSPLSLECTVEGTSNPNLYWYRQAAGRGLQLLFYSVGIGQISSEVPQNLSASRPQDRQFILSSKKLLLSDSGFYLCAWSNVGLHTGELFFGEGSRLTVL.

The count of this clonotype is one. The chain joins TRBV29-1 to TRBJ2-1; TRBD1 aligns across 7 bases. The junction had 14 bases not matched to a gene; V was cut back by 7 bases and J by 5 bases. Germline V lookup: CDR1 SQVTM, CDR2 ANQGSEA. The CDR3 spans 15 residues. The CDR3: CSARPWHGTDNEQFF. For the CDR3, the DNA is TGCAGCGCCCGGCCTTGGCATGGGACAGACAATGAGCAGTTCTTC.

This rearrangement joins TRBV20-1 to TRBJ2-7; no reliable D call. The V gene's germline CDR1 is DFQATT and CDR2 SNEGSKA (reference sequence). The CDR3 has 12 residues. V lost 3 bases and J lost 5, with 11 bases in between. CDR3: CSASPLPHEQYF. CDR3 sequence (DNA): TGCAGTGCTAGCCCCTTACCACACGAGCAGTACTTC.